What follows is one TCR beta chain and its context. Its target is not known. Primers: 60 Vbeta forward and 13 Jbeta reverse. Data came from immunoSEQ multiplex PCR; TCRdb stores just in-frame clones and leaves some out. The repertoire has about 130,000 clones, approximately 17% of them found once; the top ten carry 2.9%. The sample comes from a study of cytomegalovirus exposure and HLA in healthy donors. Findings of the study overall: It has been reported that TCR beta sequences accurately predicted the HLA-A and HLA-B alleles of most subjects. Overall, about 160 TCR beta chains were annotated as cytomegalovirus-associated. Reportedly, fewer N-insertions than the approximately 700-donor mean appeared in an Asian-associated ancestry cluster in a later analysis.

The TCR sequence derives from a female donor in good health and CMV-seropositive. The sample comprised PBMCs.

The CDR3 sequence: CASSSGDQETQYF. In nucleotides, the CDR3 is TGTGCCAGCTCATCGGGGGACCAAGAGACCCAGTACTTC. The gene calls are TRBV18 and TRBJ2-5; tentatively, D is TRBD2 (6 bases). The germline V and J ends were trimmed by 5 bases and 0 bases, with 7 bases remaining between them. Germline CDR1 and CDR2: KGHSH and LQKENI. The CDR3 spans 13 residues.